The 22 T cell receptor beta chains below come from one sample, sequenced in a study of T cells in Graves' hyperthyroidism and ophthalmopathy. RNA transcripts were the template for amplifying TCR beta CDR3 regions. First-round RT-PCR with HTBI primers amplified the TCR CDR3 region. MiXCR, applied by TCRdb to the multiplex PCR reads, yields one record per CDR3 protein. This sample has around 620,000 distinct CDR3 sequences, with 15% to 20% found just once. Material for sequencing was blood. The receptors were gathered from a woman in her thirties with Graves' hyperthyroidism.

There are many counts of this clonotype. The chain has TRBV28 and TRBJ2-5; D gene uncertain. Between the trimmed V and J ends, which lost 9 bases and 1 base, there was a span of 12 bases. The CDR3 has 13 residues. The germline CDR1 and CDR2 sequences are MDHEN and SYDVKM. The CDR3 loop is CARRYNSQETQYF. CDR3 DNA sequence: TGTGCCAGACGGTATAACAGCCAAGAGACCCAGTACTTC.

The chain recombines TRBV30 with TRBJ1-2; no firm D call. The V and J ends lost 5 bases and 8 bases respectively, with 9 bases between them. The CDR3 is made up of 10 amino acids. Germline CDR1 GTSNPN, CDR2 SVGIG (reference sequence). In DNA form, the CDR3 reads TGTGCCTGGGAAGCGCGGGGCTACACCTTC. Protein sequence: CAWEARGYTF.

This chain joins TRBV20-1 and TRBJ2-7; D ambiguous. Germline values: CDR1 DFQATT, CDR2 SNEGSKA (reference sequence). This CDR3 contains 15 residues. Between the trimmed V and J ends, which lost 5 bases and 2 bases, there was a span of 19 bases. CDR3 in amino acids: CSAFPESNPTYEQYF. The CDR3, as DNA: TGCAGTGCTTTCCCAGAGAGCAACCCCACCTACGAGCAGTACTTC.

This clonotype was observed a few times. Written as DNA, the CDR3 is TGTGCCAGCAGCCAATACGTTGGAAACACCATATATTTT. This codes for CASSQYVGNTIYF. The chain combines TRBV16 with TRBJ1-3; no firm D call. Trimming pared 1 base from V and 3 bases from J, leaving 4 bases between. The CDR3 length is 13 residues. In germline, CDR1 is KGHSY, CDR2 FQNENV.

This clonotype turned up a few times. The CDR3 DNA is TGTGCCAGCACGTTGAGTTTGGAGACCCAGTACTTC. The encoded protein is CASTLSLETQYF. The chain joins TRBV12-3 or TRBV12-4 to TRBJ2-5; D not certain. The CDR3 is 12 residues long. Between the trimmed V and J ends, which lost 7 bases and 5 bases, there was a span of 11 bases.

This clonotype was recorded many times. The V gene is TRBV12-3 or TRBV12-4, the J gene TRBJ2-5; 12 bases align to TRBD2. Trimming took 6 bases from V and 11 from J; bases not matched to a gene: 16. CDR3 length equals 16 residues. DNA of the CDR3: TGTGCCAGCAGCGTGACTAGCGGGAGCACGGGGCCGAATCAGTACTTC. Translating gives CASSVTSGSTGPNQYF.

This clonotype occurred many times. This sequence joins TRBV7-9 and TRBJ2-5, with TRBD2 matching 9 bases. J was trimmed by 4 bases and V by 3 bases; bases with no gene match: 9. Per the germline V gene, CDR1 is SEHNR and CDR2 is FQNEAQ (reference sequence). The length of the CDR3 is 16 residues. The CDR3 sequence is CASSLGSGSSGETQYF. The DNA of the CDR3 is TGTGCCAGCAGCTTGGGTAGCGGGAGCTCCGGAGAGACCCAGTACTTC.

This sequence joins TRBV19 and TRBJ1-5, with 10 bases fitting TRBD1. Germline values: CDR1 LNHDA, CDR2 SQIVND (reference sequence). V lost 2 bases and J lost 6; bases outside the gene matches: 16. This CDR3 is built from 19 residues. CDR3 in amino acids: CASSIFGTGATTWSQPQHF. The CDR3 bases are TGTGCCAGTAGTATATTCGGGACAGGGGCGACGACGTGGAGTCAGCCCCAGCATTTT.

This clonotype was seen many times. This sequence joins TRBV24-1 and TRBJ2-2, with 15 positions matching TRBD2. The trim removed 7 bases at V and 4 bases at J, leaving 6 bases unmatched. CDR1 KGHDR and CDR2 SFDVKD come from the germline V gene. CDR3 length: 17 residues. The CDR3 DNA reads as TGTGCCACCAGAGAAACGGGACTAGCGGGAGGCACCGGGGAGCTGTTTTTT. The encoded protein is CATRETGLAGGTGELFF.

This clonotype was counted a few times. The J gene is TRBJ2-4, the V gene TRBV30; possibly TRBD1 for D (5 bases). Trimming cost V 1 base and J 0 bases, with 13 bases left between them. Germline-derived CDR1 and CDR2 are GTSNPN and SVGIG (reference sequence). The CDR3 is made up of 16 amino acids. This chain's CDR3 is CAWSEGVLIAKNIQYF. The CDR3 coding sequence is TGTGCCTGGAGTGAAGGGGTGCTTATAGCCAAAAACATTCAGTACTTC.

This clonotype occurred a few times. This rearrangement joins TRBV6-1 to TRBJ2-7, with D perhaps assigned TRBD1 or TRBD2 (5 bases each). Germline V gene sequence: CDR1 MNHNS, CDR2 SASEGT. The CDR3 totals 14 residues. The V and J ends lost 6 bases and 3 bases respectively, with 15 bases between them. The CDR3 protein is CASRKTGTVYEQYF. CDR3 DNA sequence: TGTGCCAGCAGGAAAACCGGGACGGTCTACGAGCAGTACTTC.

The genes are TRBV7-3 and TRBJ2-6; 9 nucleotides match TRBD1. The CDR3 runs 17 residues. Germline V lookup: CDR1 SGHTA, CDR2 FQGTGA. The ends lost 4 bases at V and 0 bases at J; junction bases unmatched: 4. The CDR3 DNA reads TGTGCCAGCAGCTCACAGGGGGCGAGCTCTGGGGCCAACGTCCTGACTTTC. This codes for CASSSQGASSGANVLTF.

The chain uses TRBV6-1 and TRBJ1-2; D remains ambiguous. The germline gives CDR1 MNHNS, CDR2 SASEGT. This CDR3 spans 12 amino acids. The V end lost 10 bases, the J end lost 5 bases, and 14 bases lay between the germline ends. The CDR3 DNA is TGTGCCACCCTGGACGGACGATATGGCTACACCTTC. Translating gives CATLDGRYGYTF.

The J gene is TRBJ2-1, the V gene TRBV19; unclear D gene. The CDR3 covers 13 residues. In germline, CDR1 is LNHDA, CDR2 SQIVND (reference sequence). Trimming removed 5 bases at V and 8 bases at J, with 13 bases between. This CDR3 is CASSWGYRDEQFF. CDR3 coding DNA: TGTGCCAGTAGTTGGGGATATAGGGATGAGCAGTTCTTC.

This clonotype has at least ten counts. The chain has TRBV6-6 and TRBJ1-5; D uncertain. CDR3 length: 14 amino acids. Trimming removed 0 bases from V and 5 bases from J, with 8 bases in between. Germline CDR1 is MNHNY and CDR2 is SVGAGI (reference sequence). The CDR3 region is CASSYSLRDQPQHF. CDR3 DNA: TGTGCCAGCAGTTACTCTTTGAGGGATCAGCCCCAGCATTTT.

This chain connects TRBV6-4 to TRBJ2-2; 7 nucleotides line up with TRBD2. V trimming: 6 bases; J trimming: 7 bases; junction bases outside the gene matches: 11. The germline gives CDR1 MRHNA, CDR2 SNTAGT. The CDR3 runs 15 residues. For the CDR3, the DNA is TGTGCCAGCAGGGGAGCGGGGAGTGGCGTCGGGGAGCTGTTTTTT. Encoded protein: CASRGAGSGVGELFF.

This sequence joins TRBV27 and TRBJ2-7; D remains ambiguous. This CDR3 comprises 13 residues. V was shortened by 6 bases and J by 2 bases, with 11 bases between the two germline ends. CDR1 and CDR2 from the germline V gene are MNHEY and SMNVEV (reference sequence). CDR3 sequence (DNA): TGTGCCAGCAGGTATAGGCTGACCTACGAGCAGTACTTC. Translating gives CASRYRLTYEQYF.

This clonotype showed up many times. The rearrangement uses TRBV3-1 and TRBJ2-5, with 11 bases that match TRBD2. Germline V lookup: CDR1 LGHDT, CDR2 YNNKEL (reference sequence). The CDR3 spans 15 residues. The trim removed 7 bases at V and 4 bases at J, leaving 8 bases unmatched. CDR3 sequence (DNA): TGTGCCAGCACCACGGTAGCGGGAGGGGCAGAGACCCAGTACTTC. Residues: CASTTVAGGAETQYF.

The chain carries TRBV7-9 and TRBJ1-1; tentative D call: TRBD1 (5 bases). Trimming removed 4 bases from V and 0 bases from J, with 12 bases in between. CDR3 length: 15 residues. The V gene's germline CDR1 is SEHNR and CDR2 FQNEAQ (reference sequence). The CDR3 sequence is CASSSPLGVNTEAFF. In nucleotides, the CDR3 is TGTGCCAGCAGCTCTCCCCTGGGGGTGAACACTGAAGCTTTCTTT. The full variable domain, in which reference TRBV7-9 and TRBJ1-1 provide the parts outside the CDR3, is DTGVSQNPRHKITKRGQNVTFRCDPISEHNRLYWYRQTLGQGPEFLTYFQNEAQLEKSRLLSDRFSAERPKGSFSTLEIQRTEQGDSAMYLCASSSPLGVNTEAFFGQGTRLTVV.

Worth noting for this clonotype: Since a much larger clone is just one base distant, this may be a read error. The CDR3 DNA is TGTGCCATCTCGGGGTTTGGGCAGACCCAGTACTTC. Its translation: CAISGFGQTQYF. J is TRBJ2-5 and V is TRBV10-3; TRBD2 is a possible D gene (5 bases). Germline V gene lookup returns CDR1 ENHRY and CDR2 SYGVKD. Trimming took off 8 bases at V and 6 bases at J, with 13 bases between the two ends. CDR3 length: 12 residues.

This clonotype was detected many times. The rearrangement joins TRBV7-9 to TRBJ2-3; D possibly matches TRBD1 or TRBD2 (5 bases each). The CDR3 runs to 16 residues. Trimming cost V 4 bases and J 1 base, with 15 bases left between them. CDR1 and CDR2 (germline): SEHNR, FQNEAQ (reference sequence). The CDR3 is CASSYPPGTRTDTQYF. Here the CDR3 DNA reads TGTGCCAGCAGCTATCCTCCCGGGACCCGCACAGATACGCAGTATTTT.

This clonotype was picked up many times. V gene TRBV28 combines with J gene TRBJ2-5; 9 nucleotides line up with TRBD1. V shed 6 bases and J 9 bases; nucleotides not matched to a gene: 17. This CDR3 is built from 16 residues. Germline CDR1 and CDR2: MDHEN and SYDVKM. The CDR3: CASSSPGTGTLRAQYF. The CDR3 DNA reads as TGTGCCAGCAGCTCACCCGGGACAGGGACCCTCAGGGCCCAGTACTTC. Full variable domain (missing parts from reference TRBV28 and TRBJ2-5): DVKVTQSSRYLVKRTGEKVFLECVQDMDHENMFWYRQDPGLGLRLIYFSYDVKMKEKGDIPEGYSVSREKKERFSLILESASTNQTSMYLCASSSPGTGTLRAQYFGPGTRLLVL.